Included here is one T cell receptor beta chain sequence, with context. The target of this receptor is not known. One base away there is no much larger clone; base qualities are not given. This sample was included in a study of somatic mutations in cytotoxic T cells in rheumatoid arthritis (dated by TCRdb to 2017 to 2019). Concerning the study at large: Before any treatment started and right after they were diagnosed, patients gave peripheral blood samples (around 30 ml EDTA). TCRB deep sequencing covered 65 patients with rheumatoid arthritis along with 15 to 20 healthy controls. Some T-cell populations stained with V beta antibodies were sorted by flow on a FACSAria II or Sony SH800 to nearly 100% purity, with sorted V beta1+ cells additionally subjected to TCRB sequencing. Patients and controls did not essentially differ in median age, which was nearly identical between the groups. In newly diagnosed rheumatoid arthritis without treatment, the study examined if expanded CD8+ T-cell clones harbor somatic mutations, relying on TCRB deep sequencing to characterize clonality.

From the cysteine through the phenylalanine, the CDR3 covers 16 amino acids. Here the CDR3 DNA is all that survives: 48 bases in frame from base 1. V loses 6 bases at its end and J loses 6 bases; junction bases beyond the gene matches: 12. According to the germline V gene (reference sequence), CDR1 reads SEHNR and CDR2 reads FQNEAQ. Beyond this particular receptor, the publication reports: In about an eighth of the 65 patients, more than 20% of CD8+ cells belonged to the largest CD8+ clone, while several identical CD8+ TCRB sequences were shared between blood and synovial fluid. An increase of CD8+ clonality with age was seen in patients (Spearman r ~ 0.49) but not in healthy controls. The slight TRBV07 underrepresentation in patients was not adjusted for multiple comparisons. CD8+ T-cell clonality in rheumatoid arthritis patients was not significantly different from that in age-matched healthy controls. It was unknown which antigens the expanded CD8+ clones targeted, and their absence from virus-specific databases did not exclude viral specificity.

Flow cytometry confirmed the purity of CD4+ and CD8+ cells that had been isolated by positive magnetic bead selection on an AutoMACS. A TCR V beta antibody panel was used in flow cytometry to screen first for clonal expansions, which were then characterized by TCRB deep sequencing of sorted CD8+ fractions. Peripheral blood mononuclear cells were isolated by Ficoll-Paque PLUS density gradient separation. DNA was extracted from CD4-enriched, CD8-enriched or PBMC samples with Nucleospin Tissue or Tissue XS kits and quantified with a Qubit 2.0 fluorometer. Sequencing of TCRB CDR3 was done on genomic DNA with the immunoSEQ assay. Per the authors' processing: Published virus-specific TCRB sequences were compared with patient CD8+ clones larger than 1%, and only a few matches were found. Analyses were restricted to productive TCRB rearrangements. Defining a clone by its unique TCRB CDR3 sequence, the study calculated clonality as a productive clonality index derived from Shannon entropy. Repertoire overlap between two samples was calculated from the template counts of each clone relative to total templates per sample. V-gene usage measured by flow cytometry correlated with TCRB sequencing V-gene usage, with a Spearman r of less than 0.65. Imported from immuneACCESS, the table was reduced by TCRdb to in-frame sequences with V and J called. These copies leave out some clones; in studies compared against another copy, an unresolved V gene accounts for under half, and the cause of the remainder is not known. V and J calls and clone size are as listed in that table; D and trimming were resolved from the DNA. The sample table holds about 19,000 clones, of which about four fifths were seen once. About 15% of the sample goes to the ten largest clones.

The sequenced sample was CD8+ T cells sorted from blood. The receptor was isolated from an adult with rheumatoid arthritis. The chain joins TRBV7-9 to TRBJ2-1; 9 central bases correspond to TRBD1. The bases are TGTGCCAGCAGTACTCCGGGACAGGGTTGGAGCAATGAGCAGTTCTTC. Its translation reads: CASSTPGQGWSNEQFF.